Below, 10 T cell receptor beta chains from the same sample are listed, as sequenced in a study of blood T cell repertoires in COVID-19 (dated by TCRdb to about 2020). Library preparation employed the immunoSEQ multiplex PCR assay. TCRdb carries this immuneACCESS record with in-frame sequences only. Its versions omit some clonotypes, under half of them owing to an unresolved V gene in the studies checked, with the rest unexplained. The sample records about 150,000 clones, less than 90% of which are singletons. The ten largest clones capture less than 9% of the sample. The sample taken for sequencing was peripheral blood. The receptor set was obtained from a man aged 30-40 years with COVID-19, enrolled during active disease.

This chain uses TRBV30 with TRBJ2-2; D possibly corresponds to TRBD2 (5 bases). V was clipped by 5 bases and J by 2 bases, with 12 bases between them. The CDR3 spans 14 residues. The germline CDR1 and CDR2 sequences are GTSNPN and SVGIG (reference sequence). As DNA, the CDR3 is TGTGCCTGGCAGACGAGCGGAAACACCGGGGAGCTGTTTTTT. Its protein is CAWQTSGNTGELFF. Filled out from reference TRBV30 and TRBJ2-2, the complete variable domain reads SQTIHQWPATLVQPVGSPLSLECTVEGTSNPNLYWYRQAAGRGLQLLFYSVGIGQISSEVPQNLSASRPQDRQFILSSKKLLLSDSGFYLCAWQTSGNTGELFFGEGSRLTVL.

The chain links TRBV2 to TRBJ2-7; TRBD2 matches at 7 bases. Germline V lookup: CDR1 SNHLY, CDR2 FYNNEI. V was pared by 6 bases and J by 4 bases, with 3 bases of the junction left unmatched. CDR3 length equals 12 residues. CDR3 sequence: CASSLAEYEQYF. In nucleotides, the CDR3 is TGTGCCAGCAGCCTAGCGGAATACGAGCAGTACTTC.

This chain uses TRBV25-1 with TRBJ2-5; possibly TRBD2 for D (6 bases). The ends were cut back, 8 bases at V and 9 bases at J, with 25 bases in the middle. CDR1 MGHDK and CDR2 SYGVNS come from the germline V gene. There are 15 residues in the CDR3. The CDR3 nucleotides are TGTGCCAGCGCCCGCCCGGGACCGACGTTAGCGGCCCAGTACTTC. Protein product: CASARPGPTLAAQYF.

The genes are TRBV5-4 and TRBJ2-7; possibly TRBD1 for D (6 bases). The ends were cut back, 1 base at V and 2 bases at J, with 7 bases in the middle. Germline values: CDR1 SGHNT, CDR2 YYREEE (reference sequence). This CDR3 region has 13 residues. Written as DNA, the CDR3 is TGTGCCAGCAGCTTGTCAGGGGCCTACGAGCAGTACTTC. This encodes CASSLSGAYEQYF.

The V gene is TRBV11-2, the J gene TRBJ1-2; 7 positions agree with TRBD1. Trimming at V came to 8 bases and at J to 1 base, leaving 10 bases not matched to a gene. CDR1 SGHAT and CDR2 FQNNGV come from the germline V gene. This CDR3 is built from 15 residues. CDR3 coding DNA: TGTGCCAGCGCCGGGACAGAGGGCTATAACTATGGCTACACCTTC. It specifies CASAGTEGYNYGYTF.

This chain connects TRBV21-1 to TRBJ1-5. TRBV21-1 represents a pseudogene. CDR3 length equals 17 residues. CDR3: CASSKEDIPRANQPQHF. In DNA, the CDR3 is TGTGCCAGCAGCAAAGAAGATATCCCGAGAGCCAATCAGCCCCAGCATTTT.

This sequence joins TRBV10-2 and TRBJ2-1; 11 bases line up with TRBD2. Germline assignment: CDR1 WSHSY and CDR2 SAAADI. Trimming removed 7 bases from V and 6 bases from J; junction bases left unmatched: 8. This CDR3 spans 15 amino acids. The CDR3 bases are TGCGCCAGCACCCTTACTAGCGGGAGAGCCAATGAGCAGTTCTTC. Translation: CASTLTSGRANEQFF.

This rearrangement joins TRBV2 to TRBJ2-7, with 7 bases fitting TRBD2. The CDR3 runs 15 residues. Germline V gives CDR1 SNHLY, CDR2 FYNNEI. V lost 4 bases, J lost 3 bases, and 9 bases stayed unmatched. CDR3 sequence (DNA): TGTGCCAGCAGTGCCCCAGCGGGATCGGGCTACGAGCAGTACTTC. This translates into CASSAPAGSGYEQYF.

The CDR3 here is CASSGTRDNEKLFF. CDR3 sequence (DNA): TGTGCCAGCAGTGGGACAAGGGATAATGAAAAACTGTTTTTT. This chain joins TRBV28 and TRBJ1-4, with D possibly being TRBD1 (6 bases). Germline V CDR1 and CDR2: MDHEN, SYDVKM. This CDR3 has 14 residues. Trimming cost V 5 bases and J 4 bases, with 11 bases left between them.

The chain is built from TRBV5-5 and TRBJ2-3, with a tentative D call TRBD1 (5 bases). Germline V lookup: CDR1 SGHKS, CDR2 YYEKEE (reference sequence). The CDR3 covers 15 residues. With 3 bases removed from V and 1 base from J, the gap between germline ends came to 12 bases. The CDR3 DNA is TGTGCCAGCAGCTCCCAGGGCGTTGGCACAGATACGCAGTATTTT. Its protein product is CASSSQGVGTDTQYF.